Each of the 27 T cell receptor beta chains below was sequenced from the same sample in a study of monozygotic twins with inflammatory bowel disease. TCRdb reanalyzed the 5' RACE reads and collapses them to one entry per CDR3 protein, without DNA. Listed are 400,000 to 500,000 distinct CDR3 sequences; around 2.3% falls within the top ten. Sequencing was carried out using blood. The receptor set was obtained from a human donor with ulcerative colitis or Crohn's disease, or a healthy co-twin of an affected twin (not recorded which).

The rearrangement uses TRBV10-3 and TRBJ2-2; TCRdb proposes TRBD1, but this gene call is untestable without DNA. The germline CDR1 and CDR2 sequences are ENHRY and SYGVKD. The CDR3 has 17 residues. The CDR3 sequence is CAISSTPGQGTGGELFF.

This chain uses TRBV27 with TRBJ1-5; the D call from TCRdb, TRBD1, cannot be confirmed without DNA. Germline-derived CDR1 and CDR2 are MNHEY and SMNVEV (reference sequence). The CDR3 covers 14 residues. The CDR3: CASSPSPRLGPQHF.

The rearrangement uses TRBV5-1 and TRBJ2-3. The germline V gene encodes CDR1 SGHRS and CDR2 YFSETQ. The CDR3 loop spans 14 amino acids. CDR3 protein: CASSLGGPQDTQYF.

This chain uses TRBV20-1 with TRBJ1-2; TCRdb names TRBD1, which stays unverified in the absence of DNA. Germline V lookup: CDR1 DFQATT, CDR2 SNEGSKA (reference sequence). The length of the CDR3 is 13 residues. The CDR3 region is CTIKNRGKGGYTF.

The J gene is TRBJ2-7, the V gene TRBV12-3 or TRBV12-4; TCRdb gives TRBD2 as the D gene, but with no DNA this cannot be confirmed. This CDR3 comprises 13 residues. The CDR3 protein is CASSKNGPAEQYF.

The V gene is TRBV5-1, the J gene TRBJ2-3. CDR1 is SGHRS and CDR2 is YFSETQ in the germline V gene. This CDR3 has 15 amino acids. CDR3 sequence: CASSFDFIDTDTQYF.

V gene TRBV19 combines with J gene TRBJ1-3. This CDR3 is built from 16 residues. Germline loops: CDR1 LNHDA, CDR2 SQIVND (reference sequence). CDR3 residues: CASSTAWWQEGNTIYF.

The V and J genes are TRBV2 and TRBJ2-7. Germline CDR1 SNHLY, CDR2 FYNNEI. This CDR3 contains 12 residues. The CDR3 reads CASYKGPYEQYF.

The V and J genes are TRBV4-1 and TRBJ2-5. The length of the CDR3 is 18 residues. Germline CDR1 and CDR2: MGHRA and YSYEKL. The CDR3 loop is CASSPRLTVAYTQETQYF.

CDR3 region: CASSLGPGGGNTIYF. V is TRBV7-2 and J is TRBJ1-3. Germline V lookup: CDR1 SGHTA, CDR2 FQGNSA. This CDR3 is 15 amino acids long. The variable domain in full, completed from reference TRBV7-2 and TRBJ1-3, reads GAGVSQSPSNKVTEKGKDVELRCDPISGHTALYWYRQSLGQGLEFLIYFQGNSAPDKSGLPSDRFSAERTGGSVSTLTIQRTQQEDSAVYLCASSLGPGGGNTIYFGEGSWLTVV.

The chain couples TRBV3-1 to TRBJ2-1; TCRdb reports TRBD2, a call that lacks DNA to check it against. The CDR3 has 16 residues. CDR1 and CDR2 from the germline V gene are LGHDT and YNNKEL (reference sequence). The CDR3 protein is CASSWGLAGGNNEQFF.

This sequence joins TRBV28 and TRBJ1-5; without DNA, the TCRdb call of TRBD1 cannot be checked. The CDR3 extends over 20 amino acids. CDR1 MDHEN and CDR2 SYDVKM come from the germline V gene. The CDR3 sequence: CASSLPGPGTGASSNQPQHF.

The gene calls are TRBV11-2 and TRBJ2-5; lacking DNA, the TRBD2 call made by TCRdb goes unchecked. There are 15 residues in the CDR3. Germline CDR1 and CDR2: SGHAT and FQNNGV. Here the CDR3 reads CASSLALAGRETQYF. The full variable domain, its missing parts supplied by reference TRBV11-2 and TRBJ2-5, is EAGVAQSPRYKIIEKRQSVAFWCNPISGHATLYWYQQILGQGPKLLIQFQNNGVVDDSQLPKDRFSAERLKGVDSTLKIQPAKLEDSAVYLCASSLALAGRETQYFGPGTRLLVL.

The chain is built from TRBV4-3 and TRBJ2-5; TCRdb's D call of TRBD1 is untestable without DNA. There are 15 residues in the CDR3. Germline assignment: CDR1 LGHNA and CDR2 YSLEER. CDR3 sequence: CASSQLTGVIQTQYF.

The genes are TRBV14 and TRBJ2-7. The CDR3 is made up of 15 amino acids. Germline V CDR1 and CDR2: SGHDN, FVKESK. The CDR3 loop is CASSQSGSYSYEQYF.

This chain links TRBV28 with TRBJ2-7; lacking DNA, the TRBD1 call made by TCRdb goes unchecked. Germline V gene data show CDR1 as MDHEN and CDR2 as SYDVKM. The CDR3 is 14 residues long. CDR3 amino acids: CASSFQGQTYEQYF.

V usage is TRBV5-1 and J usage is TRBJ1-4. Germline V gives CDR1 SGHRS, CDR2 YFSETQ. The CDR3 contains 16 residues. CDR3 region: CASSLEFGATNEKLFF.

V gene TRBV12-3 or TRBV12-4 combines with J gene TRBJ2-2; TCRdb's D gene call, TRBD1, goes unchecked for lack of DNA. This CDR3 contains 17 residues. CDR3: CASSIWAGTGNTGELFF.

CDR3 in amino acids: CASSPRGASNQPQHF. The chain joins TRBV7-2 to TRBJ1-5; TCRdb indicates TRBD1, and absent DNA this call remains unverified. The germline V gene encodes CDR1 SGHTA and CDR2 FQGNSA. The CDR3 length is 15 residues. Supplemented by reference TRBV7-2 and TRBJ1-5, the full variable domain reads GAGVSQSPSNKVTEKGKDVELRCDPISGHTALYWYRQSLGQGLEFLIYFQGNSAPDKSGLPSDRFSAERTGGSVSTLTIQRTQQEDSAVYLCASSPRGASNQPQHFGDGTRLSIL.

The chain carries TRBV20-1 and TRBJ2-5; the D gene TCRdb calls, TRBD2, cannot be checked with no DNA. The CDR3 is 15 residues long. Germline V gives CDR1 DFQATT, CDR2 SNEGSKA (reference sequence). The CDR3 protein is CSAKGLASHQETQYF.

This sequence joins TRBV5-1 and TRBJ2-4. This CDR3 region has 16 residues. CDR1 is SGHRS, CDR2 YFSETQ, per germline. The CDR3 is CASSRGQGLAKNIQYF.

The V call is TRBV5-1, the J call TRBJ2-1; as DNA is missing, the TRBD2 call by TCRdb cannot be tested. This CDR3 has 15 residues. Germline CDR1 and CDR2: SGHRS and YFSETQ. CDR3 sequence reads: CASSLAASRHNEQFF.

The chain is built from TRBV7-2 and TRBJ2-7; the TCRdb call, TRBD1, lacks DNA for checking. This CDR3 comprises 15 residues. Germline V gene sequence: CDR1 SGHTA, CDR2 FQGNSA. The CDR3 loop reads CASSLDAGVDYEQYF. The full variable domain, in which reference TRBV7-2 and TRBJ2-7 provide the parts outside the CDR3, is GAGVSQSPSNKVTEKGKDVELRCDPISGHTALYWYRQSLGQGLEFLIYFQGNSAPDKSGLPSDRFSAERTGGSVSTLTIQRTQQEDSAVYLCASSLDAGVDYEQYFGPGTRLTVT.

The chain couples TRBV6-2 or TRBV6-3 to TRBJ2-5. The germline gives CDR1 MNHEY, CDR2 SVGEGT. The CDR3 spans 16 residues. The CDR3 sequence is CASSYTLRGSQETQYF.

V gene TRBV9 combines with J gene TRBJ2-3; TCRdb designates TRBD1, a call that cannot be tested without DNA. This CDR3 is 15 amino acids long. In germline, CDR1 is SGDLS, CDR2 YYNGEE. The CDR3 sequence is CASSLWGESRDTQYF.

This rearrangement joins TRBV6-2 or TRBV6-3 to TRBJ2-1; TCRdb calls TRBD1, which cannot be checked without DNA. CDR1 is MNHEY and CDR2 is SVGEGT in the germline V gene. The CDR3 has 16 residues. CDR3 amino acids: CASSYQKDRAYNEQFF.

The chain combines TRBV12-5 with TRBJ1-1; TCRdb lists TRBD1, though no DNA is available to test this call. This CDR3 contains 14 residues. The germline V gene has CDR1 LGHNT and CDR2 FRNRAP. The CDR3 is CASGPPGSNTEAFF. The full variable domain, with the rest looked up from reference TRBV12-5 and TRBJ1-1, is DARVTQTPRHKVTEMGQEVTMRCQPILGHNTVFWYRQTMMQGLELLAYFRNRAPLDDSGMPKDRFSAEMPDATLATLKIQPSEPRDSAVYFCASGPPGSNTEAFFGQGTRLTVV.